This T cell receptor beta chain came from a study of breast tumors, draining lymph nodes, adjacent tissues. Notes on the study in general: Tumors had less TCR diversity than lymph nodes, more than nontumor tissue.

Using its own MiXCR run on the multiplex PCR reads, TCRdb lists one record per CDR3 protein. The sample has fewer than 200,000 distinct CDR3 sequences, about 30% seen once. This clonotype appeared many times. Its specificity is unknown. Breast cancer patients provided tissue from their axillary draining lymph nodes. This TCR was sampled from a female donor with breast cancer. Some clones in this sample may be carry-over from other donors' samples. The material sequenced was axillary lymph node tissue.

The CDR3 reads CASSTGLAGVEQYF. In nucleotides, the CDR3 is TGTGCCAGTAGCACGGGACTAGCGGGGGTCGAGCAGTACTTC. The chain has TRBV19 and TRBJ2-7, with 14 bases that match TRBD2. Germline trimming cut 6 bases from V and 6 bases from J; bases unmatched to any gene: 4. This CDR3 region has 14 residues. The germline V gene encodes CDR1 LNHDA and CDR2 SQIVND (reference sequence). The variable domain in full, completed from reference TRBV19 and TRBJ2-7, reads DGGITQSPKYLFRKEGQNVTLSCEQNLNHDAMYWYRQDPGQGLRLIYYSQIVNDFQKGDIAEGYSVSREKKESFPLTVTSAQKNPTAFYLCASSTGLAGVEQYFGPGTRLTVT.